This T cell receptor beta chain comes out of a study of metastatic and nonmetastatic thyroid tumors. Looking at the study overall: Repertoires of blood and of tissue (tumor or nodule) from malignant and benign thyroid patients were compared. Study conclusions and caveats: The reported finding was significantly higher TCR beta diversity in malignant thyroid tumors relative to benign nodules, in blood and tumor.

No patient had received any treatment before thyroid surgery. TCRdb re-called clones via MiXCR from the PCR reads. The sample has about 24,000 clones, around a fifth seen once. This clone was recorded a few times. Its antigen is still unknown. An end of the junction differs from the germline gene, which may be a read error. The sequenced sample was blood. This TCR was recovered from a male donor with papillary thyroid cancer or a benign thyroid nodule (not recorded which). Some clones in this sample may be carry-over from other donors' samples.

The CDR3 nucleotides are TGTGCCAGCATTTTATCTTGTGAGCCGGGACAGCACCTAAACATTCAGTACTTC. Its protein is CASILSCEPGQHLNIQYF. V usage is TRBV27 and J usage is TRBJ2-4, with TRBD1 matching 7 bases. This CDR3 has 18 residues. Germline V CDR1 and CDR2: MNHEY, SMNVEV (reference sequence).